Listed below are T cell receptor beta chains from one sample, sequenced in a study of CXCR3-negative and CXCR3-positive naive CD8 T cells. With the 5' RACE reads reprocessed, TCRdb shows one record per CDR3 protein and no DNA. The sample table sets out 55,000 to 70,000 distinct CDR3 sequences. The sequencing input was naive CXCR3+ CD8+ T cells from blood. The source is a human donor in good health. Some clones in this sample may be carry-over from other donors' samples. CDR3s include the opening cysteine and the closing phenylalanine or tryptophan.

V gene	J gene	CDR3 protein
TRBV28	TRBJ2-1	CASIAPPGLAGIFSYNEQFF
TRBV7-3	TRBJ2-2	CASSPLGSNTGELFF
TRBV9	TRBJ1-2	CASSVASGSNNYGYTF
TRBV7-9	TRBJ1-1	CASSLPDRGMTEAFF
TRBV9	TRBJ2-1	CASSVAGATNNEQFF
TRBV6-2/TRBV6-3	TRBJ2-1	CASSYWRNEQFF
TRBV7-9	TRBJ1-4	CASSPVWLGQGAGPNEKLFF
TRBV20-1	TRBJ2-1	CSAEIASYNEQFF
TRBV29-1	TRBJ1-1	CSVDEGLYTEAFF
TRBV6-2/TRBV6-3	TRBJ2-7	CASSYQDRPAYEQYF
TRBV7-6	TRBJ2-7	CASSFTGVGEDEQYF
TRBV28	TRBJ2-5	CASSDSRGLETQYF
TRBV7-2	TRBJ2-3	CASSLLAGGPPDTQYF
TRBV29-1	TRBJ1-4	CSVETTTNEKLFF
TRBV7-2	TRBJ2-7	CASSPDGPGLISYEQYF
TRBV15	TRBJ2-6	CATSGAGTGDSGANVLTF
TRBV7-9	TRBJ1-5	CASSSYSNDPEAQHF
TRBV7-9	TRBJ1-2	CASRSGTDDGYTF
TRBV28	TRBJ2-3	CASSFSLVTDTQYF
TRBV2	TRBJ2-7	CASSAVYEQYF
TRBV5-1	TRBJ2-1	CASSSTPDGGLYNEQFF
TRBV29-1	TRBJ1-2	CSVEPQDYGYTF
TRBV7-9	TRBJ2-5	CASSLKGQGAQYF
TRBV6-2/TRBV6-3	TRBJ1-1	CASSYSRQGMNTEAFF
TRBV5-5	TRBJ2-7	CASSAGLAGAYEQYF
TRBV7-8	TRBJ1-1	CASSLGGTNTEAFF
TRBV15	TRBJ2-4	CATSRNPGEAGTENIQYF
TRBV7-6	TRBJ2-7	CASSLGLPLHEQYF
TRBV20-1	TRBJ2-3	CSATKVGTSGGAWTDTQYF
TRBV4-3	TRBJ2-7	CASSPTGRGIYEQYF
TRBV12-3/TRBV12-4	TRBJ2-3	CASRSGSGGGLDTQYF
TRBV20-1	TRBJ1-1	CSASPPGRTTEAFF